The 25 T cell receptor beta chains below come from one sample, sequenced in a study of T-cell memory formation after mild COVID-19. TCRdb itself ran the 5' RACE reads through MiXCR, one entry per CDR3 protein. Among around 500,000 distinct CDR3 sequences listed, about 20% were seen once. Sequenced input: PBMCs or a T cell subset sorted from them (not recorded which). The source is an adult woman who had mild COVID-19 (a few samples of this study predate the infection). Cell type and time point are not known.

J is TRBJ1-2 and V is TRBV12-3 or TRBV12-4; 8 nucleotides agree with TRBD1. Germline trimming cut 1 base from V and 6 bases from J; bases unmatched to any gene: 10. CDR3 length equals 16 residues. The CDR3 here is CASSLGGTGGDDGYTF. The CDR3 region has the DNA TGTGCCAGCAGTTTAGGGGGGACAGGAGGCGACGATGGCTACACCTTC.

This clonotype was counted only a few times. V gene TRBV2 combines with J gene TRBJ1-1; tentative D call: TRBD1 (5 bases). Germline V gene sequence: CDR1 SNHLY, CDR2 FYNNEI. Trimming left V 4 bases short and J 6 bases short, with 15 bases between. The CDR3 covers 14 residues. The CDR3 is CASSAVMRGAEAFF. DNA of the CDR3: TGTGCCAGCAGTGCAGTTATGAGGGGTGCTGAAGCTTTCTTT.

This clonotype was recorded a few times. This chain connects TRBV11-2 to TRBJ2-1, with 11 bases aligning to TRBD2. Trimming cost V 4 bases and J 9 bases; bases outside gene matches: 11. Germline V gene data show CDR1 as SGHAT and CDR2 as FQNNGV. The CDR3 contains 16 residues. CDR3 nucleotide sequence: TGTGCCAGCAGCTCCCGCCTAGCGGGAGGACTTCGTGAGCAGTTCTTC. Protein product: CASSSRLAGGLREQFF.

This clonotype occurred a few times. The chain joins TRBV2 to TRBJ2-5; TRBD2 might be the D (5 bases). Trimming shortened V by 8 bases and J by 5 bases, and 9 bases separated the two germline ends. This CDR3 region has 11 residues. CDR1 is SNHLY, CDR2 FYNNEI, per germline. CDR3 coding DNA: TGTGCCAGCCGAAGAGGGGAGACCCAGTACTTC. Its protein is CASRRGETQYF.

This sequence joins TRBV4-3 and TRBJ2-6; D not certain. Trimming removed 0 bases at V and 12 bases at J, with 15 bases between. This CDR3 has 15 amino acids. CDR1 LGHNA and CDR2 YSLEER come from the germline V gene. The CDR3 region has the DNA TGCGCCAGCAGCCAAGATAGGCAGCCCCTAACCGTCCTGACTTTC. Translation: CASSQDRQPLTVLTF.

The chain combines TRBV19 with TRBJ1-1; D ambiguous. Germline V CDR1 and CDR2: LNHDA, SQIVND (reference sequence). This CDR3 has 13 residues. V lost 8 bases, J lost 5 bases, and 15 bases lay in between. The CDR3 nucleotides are TGTGCCAGTCAAGCCCCCAAACGGACTGAAGCTTTCTTT. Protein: CASQAPKRTEAFF.

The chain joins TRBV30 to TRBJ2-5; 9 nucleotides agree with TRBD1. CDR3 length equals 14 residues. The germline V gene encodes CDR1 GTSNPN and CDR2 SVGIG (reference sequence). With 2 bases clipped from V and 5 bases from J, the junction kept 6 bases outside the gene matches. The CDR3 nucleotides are TGTGCCTGGAGTACCGGGACAGGGAAGGAGACCCAGTACTTC. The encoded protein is CAWSTGTGKETQYF.

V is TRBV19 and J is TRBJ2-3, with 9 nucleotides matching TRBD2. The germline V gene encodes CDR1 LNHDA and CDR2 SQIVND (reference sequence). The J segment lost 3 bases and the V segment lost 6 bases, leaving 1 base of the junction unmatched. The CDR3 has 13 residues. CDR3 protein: CASRSGRTDTQYF. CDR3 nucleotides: TGTGCCAGTAGAAGCGGGAGGACAGATACGCAGTATTTT.

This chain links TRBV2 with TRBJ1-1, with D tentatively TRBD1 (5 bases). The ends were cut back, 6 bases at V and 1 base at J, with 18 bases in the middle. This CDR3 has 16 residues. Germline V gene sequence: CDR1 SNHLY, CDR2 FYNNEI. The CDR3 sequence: CASSPGLGQGNTEAFF. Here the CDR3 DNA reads TGTGCCAGCAGCCCAGGTTTGGGGCAGGGGAACACTGAAGCTTTCTTT.

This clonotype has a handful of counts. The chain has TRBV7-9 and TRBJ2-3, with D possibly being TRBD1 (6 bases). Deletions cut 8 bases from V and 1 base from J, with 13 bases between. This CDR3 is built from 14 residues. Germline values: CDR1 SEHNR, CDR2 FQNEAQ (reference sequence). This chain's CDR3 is CASGHRVRTDTQYF. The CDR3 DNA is TGTGCCAGCGGCCACAGGGTTCGCACAGATACGCAGTATTTT.

CDR3 DNA sequence: TGTGCCAGCAGCCAAACTCGCCAGCCCAATCAGCCCCAGCATTTT. Protein sequence: CASSQTRQPNQPQHF. J is TRBJ1-5 and V is TRBV3-1, with no clear D. V lost 2 bases and J 3 bases, leaving 11 bases between the germline ends. Germline V gene data show CDR1 as LGHDT and CDR2 as YNNKEL (reference sequence). The CDR3 runs 15 residues.

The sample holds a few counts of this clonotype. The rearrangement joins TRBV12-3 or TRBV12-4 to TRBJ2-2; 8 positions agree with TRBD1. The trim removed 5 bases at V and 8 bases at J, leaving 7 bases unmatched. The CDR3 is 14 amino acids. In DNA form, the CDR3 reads TGTGCCAGCAGTCCGGGGACAGGCGGAGGGGAGCTGTTTTTT. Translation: CASSPGTGGGELFF.

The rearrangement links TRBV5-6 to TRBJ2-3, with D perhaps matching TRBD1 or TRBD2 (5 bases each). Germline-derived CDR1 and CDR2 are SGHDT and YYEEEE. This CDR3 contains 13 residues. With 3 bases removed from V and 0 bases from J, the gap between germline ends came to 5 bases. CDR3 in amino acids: CASSWGSTDTQYF. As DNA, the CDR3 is TGTGCCAGCAGCTGGGGGAGCACAGATACGCAGTATTTT.

CDR3 in amino acids: CASSYTYRLNTEAFF. The CDR3 DNA follows: TGTGCCAGCAGTTATACATACAGACTGAACACTGAAGCTTTCTTT. The rearrangement uses TRBV6-5 and TRBJ1-1, with no clear D. The CDR3 is 15 residues long. Germline assignment: CDR1 MNHEY and CDR2 SVGAGI. V shed 3 bases and J shed 0 bases, with 11 bases lying between them.

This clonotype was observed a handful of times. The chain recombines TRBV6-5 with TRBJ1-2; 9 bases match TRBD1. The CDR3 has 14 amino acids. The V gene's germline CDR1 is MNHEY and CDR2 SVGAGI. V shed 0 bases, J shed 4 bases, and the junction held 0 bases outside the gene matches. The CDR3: CASSYSDRGYGYTF. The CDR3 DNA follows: TGTGCCAGCAGTTACTCGGACAGGGGCTATGGCTACACCTTC.

The CDR3 sequence: CASSLTGQGAGELFF. The CDR3 nucleotides read TGTGCCAGCAGCCTAACGGGACAGGGTGCTGGGGAGCTGTTTTTT. V and J are TRBV7-2 and TRBJ2-2, with 9 nucleotides matching TRBD1. The trim removed 5 bases at V and 8 bases at J, leaving 9 bases unmatched. Looked up from germline, CDR1 is SGHTA and CDR2 is FQGNSA. The CDR3 spans 15 residues.

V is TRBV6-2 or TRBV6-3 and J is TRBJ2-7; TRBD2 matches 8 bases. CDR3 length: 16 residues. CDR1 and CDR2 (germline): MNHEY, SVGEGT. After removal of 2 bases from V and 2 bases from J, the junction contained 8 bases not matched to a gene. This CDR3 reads CASSYPSGSRPYEQYF. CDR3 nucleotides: TGTGCCAGCAGTTACCCCAGCGGGAGTCGTCCCTACGAGCAGTACTTC.

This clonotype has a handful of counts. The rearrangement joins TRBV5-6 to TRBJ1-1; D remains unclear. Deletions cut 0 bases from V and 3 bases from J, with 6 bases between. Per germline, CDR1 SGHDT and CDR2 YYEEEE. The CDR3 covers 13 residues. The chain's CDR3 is CASSLGVYTEAFF. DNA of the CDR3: TGTGCCAGCAGCTTGGGGGTGTACACTGAAGCTTTCTTT.

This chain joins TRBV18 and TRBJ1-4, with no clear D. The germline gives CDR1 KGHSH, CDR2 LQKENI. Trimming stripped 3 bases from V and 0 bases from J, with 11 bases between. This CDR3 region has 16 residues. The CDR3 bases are TGTGCCAGCTCACCCGACCCTACTACAACTAATGAAAAACTGTTTTTT. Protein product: CASSPDPTTTNEKLFF.

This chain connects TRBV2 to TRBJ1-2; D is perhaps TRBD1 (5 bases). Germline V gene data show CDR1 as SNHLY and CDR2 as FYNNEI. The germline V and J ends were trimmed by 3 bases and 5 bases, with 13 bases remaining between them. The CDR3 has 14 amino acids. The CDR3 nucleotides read TGTGCCAGCAGTGAGGGGACGGGAGTTTATGGCTACACCTTC. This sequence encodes CASSEGTGVYGYTF.

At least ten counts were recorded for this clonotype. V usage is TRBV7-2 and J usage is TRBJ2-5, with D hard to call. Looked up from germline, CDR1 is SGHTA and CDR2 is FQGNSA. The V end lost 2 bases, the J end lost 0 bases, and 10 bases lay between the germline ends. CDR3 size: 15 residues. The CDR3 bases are TGTGCCAGCAGCTTATTTCCGGGCAACCAAGAGACCCAGTACTTC. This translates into CASSLFPGNQETQYF.

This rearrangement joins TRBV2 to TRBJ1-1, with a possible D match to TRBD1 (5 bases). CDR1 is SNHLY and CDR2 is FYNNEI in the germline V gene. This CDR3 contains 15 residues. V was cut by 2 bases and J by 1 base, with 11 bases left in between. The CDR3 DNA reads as TGTGCCAGCAGTGAACAGGGAAAGCCGAACACTGAAGCTTTCTTT. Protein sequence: CASSEQGKPNTEAFF.

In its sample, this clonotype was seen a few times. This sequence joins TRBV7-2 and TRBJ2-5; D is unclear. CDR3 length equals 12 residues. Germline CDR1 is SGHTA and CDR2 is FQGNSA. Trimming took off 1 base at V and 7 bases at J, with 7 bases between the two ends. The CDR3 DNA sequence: TGTGCCAGCAGCTTAGGCGCTTGGACCCAGTACTTC. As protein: CASSLGAWTQYF.

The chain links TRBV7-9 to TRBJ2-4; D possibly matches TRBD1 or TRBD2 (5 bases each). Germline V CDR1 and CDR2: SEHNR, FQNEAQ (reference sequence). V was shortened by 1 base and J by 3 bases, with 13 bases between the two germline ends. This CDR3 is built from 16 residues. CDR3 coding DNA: TGTGCCAGCAGCTTAGTTGGGGGATACGGCAAAAACATTCAGTACTTC. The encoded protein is CASSLVGGYGKNIQYF.

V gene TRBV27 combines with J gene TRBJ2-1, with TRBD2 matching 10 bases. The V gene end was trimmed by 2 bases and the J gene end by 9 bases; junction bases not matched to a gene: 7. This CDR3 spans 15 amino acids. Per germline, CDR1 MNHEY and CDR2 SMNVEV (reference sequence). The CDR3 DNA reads TGTGCCAGCAGTTTACTAGCGGGAGTGTATAGTGAGCAGTTCTTC. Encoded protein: CASSLLAGVYSEQFF.